The 22 T cell receptor beta chains below all came from one sample that was sequenced in a study of blood T cells in healthy people across ages. The second PCR ran about 6 to 12 cycles with a sample-barcoded 5' primer and J-beta primers. MiXCR was run by TCRdb on the 5' RACE reads, yielding one entry per CDR3 protein. Among 730,000 or so distinct CDR3 sequences listed, about 40% were seen once. The sample was blood. These receptors originate from a woman aged 55 to 70 in good health.

The chain recombines TRBV7-3 with TRBJ2-1; 7 bases fit TRBD2. The CDR3 is 14 residues long. Germline CDR1 is SGHTA and CDR2 is FQGTGA. The V gene end was trimmed by 1 base and the J gene end by 10 bases; junction bases not matched to a gene: 7. The CDR3, as DNA: TGTGCCAGCAGCTTAATGGGCGGGGGTCAGGAGCAGTTCTTC. Translating it yields CASSLMGGGQEQFF. The complete variable domain, with remaining parts taken from reference TRBV7-3 and TRBJ2-1, reads GAGVSQTPSNKVTEKGKYVELRCDPISGHTALYWYRQSLGQGPEFLIYFQGTGAADDSGLPNDRFFAVRPEGSVSTLKIQRTERGDSAVYLCASSLMGGGQEQFFGPGTRLTVL.

This CDR3 reads CASSLLATTSTDTQYF. CDR3 sequence (DNA): TGTGCCAGCAGTTTATTGGCCACGACTAGCACAGATACGCAGTATTTT. V usage is TRBV27 and J usage is TRBJ2-3; D not certain. The germline V gene encodes CDR1 MNHEY and CDR2 SMNVEV (reference sequence). The CDR3 has 16 amino acids. V was pared by 1 base and J by 0 bases, with 11 bases between.

This clonotype has just a few counts. The V gene is TRBV3-1, the J gene TRBJ2-3; 10 nucleotides align to TRBD2. CDR1 LGHDT and CDR2 YNNKEL come from the germline V gene (reference sequence). CDR3 length: 15 amino acids. V lost 3 bases, J lost 14 bases, and 14 bases stayed unmatched. The CDR3 reads CASSHKLAGAYNVYF. CDR3 bases: TGTGCCAGCAGCCATAAGCTAGCGGGGGCTTATAATGTGTATTTT.

This chain connects TRBV6-1 to TRBJ2-1; the D gene could be TRBD1 or TRBD2 (5 bases each). The V gene's germline CDR1 is MNHNS and CDR2 SASEGT. There are 14 residues in the CDR3. V was trimmed by 9 bases and J by 2 bases, leaving 14 bases between them. The CDR3 here is CASKRGAPYNEQFF. The CDR3, as DNA: TGTGCCAGTAAACGGGGCGCCCCCTACAATGAGCAGTTCTTC.

This clonotype showed up just a few times. The chain carries TRBV24-1 and TRBJ2-7; 10 bases are shared with TRBD1. J lost 5 bases, V lost 3 bases, and 3 bases had no gene match. The CDR3 consists of 14 residues. Germline CDR1 and CDR2: KGHDR and SFDVKD. For the CDR3, the DNA is TGTGCCACCAGTGATCGGGACAGGGGAAACGAGCAGTACTTC. It codes for CATSDRDRGNEQYF.

With respect to this clonotype: At one boundary the junction diverges from the germline segment, which might be a read error. CDR3 in DNA: TGTGCCTGCAGCAATCCGGGACTAGCGGCCTACGAGCAGTACTTC. This sequence encodes CACSNPGLAAYEQYF. The chain recombines TRBV6-2 or TRBV6-3 with TRBJ2-7, with 11 nucleotides matching TRBD2. This CDR3 is built from 15 residues. Germline CDR1 is MNHEY and CDR2 is SVGEGT.

Points on this clonotype: A read error may be the cause here, since a much bigger clone is one base away. This chain uses TRBV29-1 with TRBJ2-1; 8 bases line up with TRBD2. CDR1 and CDR2 (germline): SQVTM, ANQGSEA. The CDR3 is 17 residues long. With 4 bases clipped from V and 0 bases from J, the junction kept 11 bases outside the gene matches. CDR3 DNA sequence: TGCAGCGTTGGAGCGGGACGAGCGGGAGTCTCCTACAATGAGCAGTTCTTC. The encoded protein is CSVGAGRAGVSYNEQFF.

Many counts were recorded for this clonotype. V gene TRBV2 combines with J gene TRBJ2-7; D is ambiguous. Germline V lookup: CDR1 SNHLY, CDR2 FYNNEI. The CDR3 sequence is 11 residues long. Deletions cut 11 bases from V and 2 bases from J, with 10 bases between. The CDR3 bases are TGTGCCGCAAAAGGACCCTACGAGCAGTACTTC. This sequence encodes CAAKGPYEQYF.

This clonotype showed up just a few times. The chain is built from TRBV7-2 and TRBJ2-5; no definite D call. The better agreement between TRBJ2-7 and the DNA end casts doubt on the J call. The CDR3 totals 13 residues. From germline, CDR1 is SGHTA and CDR2 FQGNSA. CDR3 DNA: TGTGCCAGCAGCTACGCCTTTCGGAGCGAGCAGTACTTC. Residues: CASSYAFRSEQYF.

This sequence joins TRBV30 and TRBJ1-3; perhaps TRBD1 as D (5 bases). From germline, CDR1 is GTSNPN and CDR2 SVGIG (reference sequence). The CDR3 is 13 amino acids. Trimming removed 4 bases from V and 2 bases from J, with 9 bases in between. CDR3 amino acids: CAWTAGPGNTIYF. The DNA of the CDR3 is TGTGCCTGGACAGCAGGGCCTGGAAACACCATATATTTT.

The CDR3 loop reads CASNQGGAGAYNEQFF. CDR3 bases: TGTGCCAGCAACCAGGGGGGGGCCGGCGCCTACAATGAGCAGTTCTTC. The chain couples TRBV12-3 or TRBV12-4 to TRBJ2-1; the D call may be TRBD1 or TRBD2 (7 bases each). Between the trimmed V and J ends, which lost 7 bases and 2 bases, there was a span of 18 bases. The CDR3 is made up of 16 amino acids.

The V and J genes are TRBV12-5 and TRBJ2-1; TRBD2 aligns across 12 bases. The CDR3 is 18 residues long. Germline assignment: CDR1 LGHNT and CDR2 FRNRAP. Trimming at V came to 0 bases and at J to 4 bases, leaving 7 bases not matched to a gene. CDR3: CASGLVKASGGGYNEQFF. The CDR3 DNA is TGTGCTAGTGGTTTGGTAAAGGCTAGCGGGGGGGGATACAATGAGCAGTTCTTC.

Concerning this clonotype: A junction end diverges from the germline sequence, so it may reflect a read error. The gene calls are TRBV20-1 and TRBJ2-1; 7 positions agree with TRBD2. The CDR3 is 14 amino acids. The germline V gene encodes CDR1 DFQATT and CDR2 SNEGSKA (reference sequence). The CDR3 region is CGAKRTSGNNEQFF. In DNA, the CDR3 is TGCGGTGCTAAGAGGACTAGTGGGAACAATGAGCAGTTCTTC.

CDR3 residues: CASSPASGDSEAFF. The CDR3 DNA follows: TGTGCCAGCAGTCCCGCCTCGGGTGACAGTGAAGCTTTCTTT. The chain has TRBV27 and TRBJ1-1, with D possibly matching TRBD1 (5 bases). Looked up from germline, CDR1 is MNHEY and CDR2 is SMNVEV (reference sequence). V dropped 5 bases and J dropped 7 bases, with 17 bases sitting between them. The length of the CDR3 is 14 residues.

The CDR3 coding sequence is TGTGCCAGCAGCTCCTCTAGCGGGAGGTACTATTCCTACGAGCAGTACTTC. Protein: CASSSSSGRYYSYEQYF. This chain joins TRBV5-6 and TRBJ2-7; TRBD2 aligns across 11 bases. V trimming: 3 bases; J trimming: 1 base; junction bases outside the gene matches: 9. The CDR3 totals 17 residues. Germline V gives CDR1 SGHDT, CDR2 YYEEEE.

V usage is TRBV5-1 and J usage is TRBJ2-1; D possibly corresponds to TRBD2 (6 bases). CDR3 length equals 13 residues. With 0 bases removed from V and 10 bases from J, the gap between germline ends came to 11 bases. From germline, CDR1 is SGHRS and CDR2 YFSETQ. In nucleotides, the CDR3 is TGCGCCAGCAGCTTGGACTCGGGGGTAGAGCAGTTCTTC. This sequence encodes CASSLDSGVEQFF.

The chain has TRBV11-1 and TRBJ1-4, with a possible D match to TRBD1 (6 bases). V was shortened by 5 bases and J by 3 bases, with 16 bases between the two germline ends. CDR1 and CDR2 (germline): SGHAT, FQDESV (reference sequence). CDR3 size: 16 residues. The CDR3 coding sequence is TGTGCCAGCAGCCGCGGACAGATCACGCCTAATGAAAAACTGTTTTTT. This codes for CASSRGQITPNEKLFF.

This clonotype came up a few times. V usage is TRBV12-3 or TRBV12-4 and J usage is TRBJ2-7; 9 nucleotides agree with TRBD2. The CDR3 loop spans 15 amino acids. V gave up 4 bases and J gave up 2 bases; unmatched junction bases: 6. The CDR3 reads CASSSPTSGTYEQYF. DNA for the CDR3: TGTGCCAGCAGTTCCCCGACTAGCGGAACCTACGAGCAGTACTTC.

The chain is built from TRBV24-1 and TRBJ2-3; D call uncertain. Germline CDR1 and CDR2: KGHDR and SFDVKD. Trimming removed 4 bases at V and 1 base at J, with 5 bases between. There are 13 residues in the CDR3. The CDR3 DNA reads TGTGCCACCAGTGACCCCCGCACAGATACGCAGTATTTT. Amino acid sequence: CATSDPRTDTQYF.

This clonotype turned up a few times. The chain recombines TRBV21-1 with TRBJ2-6; TRBD1 was called by the table and not checked on the DNA. TRBV21-1 is a listed pseudogene. The CDR3 runs 17 residues. The CDR3 loop reads CASIMELTGAGANVLTF. CDR3 nucleotides: TGTGCCAGCATCATGGAACTTACGGGGGCCGGGGCCAACGTCCTGACTTTC.

The chain uses TRBV5-1 and TRBJ2-1; D is possibly TRBD1 (5 bases). There are 16 residues in the CDR3. Germline CDR1 is SGHRS and CDR2 is YFSETQ. The V end was cut by 0 bases, the J end by 7 bases, with 17 bases between. The CDR3 spells CASSLVSQGNVNEQFF. As DNA, the CDR3 is TGCGCCAGCAGCTTGGTCAGTCAGGGCAATGTTAATGAGCAGTTCTTC. Using reference TRBV5-1 and TRBJ2-1 for the parts outside the CDR3, the full variable domain is KAGVTQTPRYLIKTRGQQVTLSCSPISGHRSVSWYQQTPGQGLQFLFEYFSETQRNKGNFPGRFSGRQFSNSRSEMNVSTLELGDSALYLCASSLVSQGNVNEQFFGPGTRLTVL.

Notes on this clonotype: This may be a read error: a much more frequent sequence differs by one nucleotide. This chain joins TRBV7-2 and TRBJ2-3, with 7 bases aligning to TRBD1. Germline trimming cut 1 base from V and 3 bases from J; bases unmatched to any gene: 10. Germline CDR1 and CDR2: SGHTA and FQGNSA. The CDR3 covers 17 residues. The DNA for the CDR3 is TGTGCCAGCAGCTTAGGACAGGGAATTTCTTTGACAGATACGCAGTATTTT. Encoded protein: CASSLGQGISLTDTQYF.